Shown below are 13 T cell receptor beta chains from a single sample sequenced in a study of spatial heterogeneity in lung cancer. Time point described: blood at routine non-recurrence follow-up after resection. TCRdb re-derived calls from the 5' RACE reads in MiXCR, one entry per CDR3 protein. Counted here are about 3,100 distinct CDR3 sequences, about 20% occurring once; the ten biggest clones make up 35% to 45%. Material: PBMCs, obtained at follow-up. These receptors were obtained from a male donor with early-stage non-small cell lung cancer.

The gene calls are TRBV30 and TRBJ2-3; 11 bases match TRBD2. V lost 2 bases, J lost 1 base, and 8 bases stayed unmatched. Germline V gene sequence: CDR1 GTSNPN, CDR2 SVGIG (reference sequence). There are 17 residues in the CDR3. CDR3 bases: TGTGCCTGGAGTAGGGGGGGGACTAGCGGTGGCACAGATACGCAGTATTTT. Translated, it gives CAWSRGGTSGGTDTQYF.

This clonotype has ten or more counts. The chain employs TRBV3-1 and TRBJ2-7; 8 bases are shared with TRBD1. Looked up from germline, CDR1 is LGHDT and CDR2 is YNNKEL (reference sequence). There are 15 residues in the CDR3. Trimming cost V 5 bases and J 7 bases; bases outside gene matches: 13. The CDR3 nucleotides are TGTGCCAGCAGCTTCCGGGACAGGCCTGCTGGGGAGCAGTACTTC. This sequence encodes CASSFRDRPAGEQYF.

This chain connects TRBV14 to TRBJ2-5; TRBD1 agrees at 7 bases. The ends lost 4 bases at V and 1 base at J; junction bases unmatched: 12. CDR3 size: 17 residues. CDR1 and CDR2 from the germline V gene are SGHDN and FVKESK. CDR3 amino acids: CASSPGYPRGFQETQYF. The DNA for the CDR3 is TGTGCCAGCAGCCCCGGGTACCCCAGGGGGTTCCAAGAGACCCAGTACTTC.

This clonotype was detected a few times. V gene TRBV19 combines with J gene TRBJ2-5; 13 bases map to TRBD2. With 5 bases clipped from V and 4 bases from J, the junction kept 4 bases outside the gene matches. The germline CDR1 and CDR2 sequences are LNHDA and SQIVND (reference sequence). The CDR3 sequence is 15 residues long. The CDR3 here is CASSPGLAGAETQYF. In DNA, the CDR3 is TGTGCCAGTAGTCCCGGACTAGCGGGGGCAGAGACCCAGTACTTC.

This clonotype was seen many times. The genes are TRBV7-9 and TRBJ1-2; D gene uncertain. The ends were cut back, 1 base at V and 4 bases at J, with 7 bases in the middle. There are 13 residues in the CDR3. CDR1 is SEHNR, CDR2 FQNEAQ, per germline (reference sequence). The CDR3 bases are TGTGCCAGCAGCTTAGTAAACACCTATGGCTACACCTTC. Its translation: CASSLVNTYGYTF. Based on the CDR3 plus reference TRBV7-9 and TRBJ1-2, the full variable domain is DTGVSQNPRHKITKRGQNVTFRCDPISEHNRLYWYRQTLGQGPEFLTYFQNEAQLEKSRLLSDRFSAERPKGSFSTLEIQRTEQGDSAMYLCASSLVNTYGYTFGSGTRLTVV.

This clonotype is categorized as medium-sized (0.01 to 0.1%). The chain links TRBV14 to TRBJ2-3; D is uncertain. The V and J ends lost 5 bases and 4 bases respectively, with 10 bases between them. The CDR3 is made up of 13 amino acids. In germline, CDR1 is SGHDN, CDR2 FVKESK. CDR3 loop: CASSSQLADTQYF. CDR3 nucleotide sequence: TGTGCCAGCAGCTCACAGTTGGCAGATACGCAGTATTTT.

This clonotype came up many times. V usage is TRBV5-1 and J usage is TRBJ2-1, with D maybe TRBD2 (6 bases). Trimming shortened V by 2 bases and J by 4 bases, and 10 bases separated the two germline ends. This CDR3 is built from 14 residues. The germline gives CDR1 SGHRS, CDR2 YFSETQ. In nucleotides, the CDR3 is TGCGCCAGCAGCTTATTAGCGGAGTACAATGAGCAGTTCTTC. This gives the protein CASSLLAEYNEQFF. The variable domain in full, with the rest retrieved from reference TRBV5-1 and TRBJ2-1, is KAGVTQTPRYLIKTRGQQVTLSCSPISGHRSVSWYQQTPGQGLQFLFEYFSETQRNKGNFPGRFSGRQFSNSRSEMNVSTLELGDSALYLCASSLLAEYNEQFFGPGTRLTVL.

This clonotype was counted only a few times. The chain employs TRBV5-6 and TRBJ2-3; weak D call: TRBD2 (5 bases). The CDR3 contains 15 residues. Trimming stripped 3 bases from V and 0 bases from J, with 11 bases between. CDR1 and CDR2 from the germline V gene are SGHDT and YYEEEE. The CDR3 region has the DNA TGTGCCAGCAGCTCGGACTGGGCTAGCACAGATACGCAGTATTTT. As protein: CASSSDWASTDTQYF.

This clonotype was seen only once. CDR3 residues: CASSQSLGRARGGMYEQYF. DNA of the CDR3: TGCGCCAGCAGCCAGTCGTTAGGCCGGGCGCGGGGGGGTATGTACGAGCAGTACTTC. This rearrangement joins TRBV4-1 to TRBJ2-7, with TRBD2 matching over 9 bases. The germline V gene encodes CDR1 MGHRA and CDR2 YSYEKL. This CDR3 has 19 amino acids. V dropped 3 bases and J dropped 4; count of bases not matched to a gene: 19.

This clonotype was picked up many times. One end of the junction fails to match germline, which may point to a read error. V and J are TRBV6-6 and TRBJ1-1; 9 bases are a match to TRBD1. Germline V lookup: CDR1 MNHNY, CDR2 SVGAGI (reference sequence). The length of the CDR3 is 14 residues. The CDR3 spells CASSWTGENTEAFF. CDR3 nucleotides: TGTGCCAGCAGTTGGACAGGGGAGAACACTGAAGCGTTCTTT.

This clonotype is classed as medium-sized (0.01 to 0.1%). The chain joins TRBV19 to TRBJ2-5; TRBD2 matches 15 bases. The CDR3 is 13 amino acids. Germline V gene data show CDR1 as LNHDA and CDR2 as SQIVND (reference sequence). V lost 7 bases and J lost 12; bases outside the gene matches: 6. The CDR3 loop reads CASTGTSGGPKYF. The DNA for the CDR3 is TGTGCCAGTACCGGGACTAGCGGGGGGCCCAAGTACTTC. The full variable domain, rest sourced from reference TRBV19 and TRBJ2-5, is DGGITQSPKYLFRKEGQNVTLSCEQNLNHDAMYWYRQDPGQGLRLIYYSQIVNDFQKGDIAEGYSVSREKKESFPLTVTSAQKNPTAFYLCASTGTSGGPKYFGPGTRLLVL.

The rearrangement links TRBV25-1 to TRBJ1-5, with a weak D call TRBD1 (5 bases). The ends were cut back, 4 bases at V and 0 bases at J, with 10 bases in the middle. CDR3 size: 15 residues. Per germline, CDR1 MGHDK and CDR2 SYGVNS. The DNA for the CDR3 is TGTGCCAGCAGTGGCGGACATCTTAGCAATCAGCCCCAGCATTTT. Encoded protein: CASSGGHLSNQPQHF.

The CDR3 loop is CSARTGDTEAFF. CDR3 DNA: TGCAGTGCTAGAACAGGGGACACTGAAGCTTTCTTT. The chain uses TRBV20-1 and TRBJ1-1; TRBD1 aligns across 7 bases. The CDR3 has 12 residues. CDR1 is DFQATT, CDR2 SNEGSKA, per germline (reference sequence). The J segment lost 3 bases and the V segment lost 2 bases, leaving 0 bases of the junction unmatched.